The rows below give T cell receptor beta chains drawn from one sample of a study of blood T cells in healthy people across ages. Via MiXCR, TCRdb re-called the 5' RACE reads, giving one row per CDR3 protein. The sample contains fewer than 1,000,000 distinct CDR3 sequences, more than 40% of which appear only once. What was sequenced was blood. Every receptor here comes from a man in his sixties in good health. The CDR3 runs from the conserved cysteine through the conserved F or W. A D gene is named only where the DNA matches it firmly. Size values are once, few and many counts, or a class for expanded clones, and some rows have none.

j_gene,v_gene,d_gene,abundance,len,CDR3nt,CDR3aa
TRBJ1-5,TRBV2,.,.,15,TGTGCCAGCAGTCCACAGGGACCCAGCAATCAGCCCCAGCATTTT,CASSPQGPSNQPQHF
TRBJ2-1,TRBV12-3/TRBV12-4,TRBD1,few,14,TGTGCCAGCAGCCGCAGGACAGGGAGGAATGAGCAGTTCTTC,CASSRRTGRNEQFF
TRBJ2-1,TRBV7-2,TRBD1,few,15,TGTGCCAGCAGCCGACAGGGTCAGGTAGCGAATGAGCAGTTCTTC,CASSRQGQVANEQFF
TRBJ1-2,TRBV19,.,.,14,TGTGCCAGTAGTATAGATCGAGACCGAAATGGCTACACCTTC,CASSIDRDRNGYTF
TRBJ2-5,TRBV4-1,.,.,14,TGCGCCAGCAGCCTTAAGGGGGGTCAAAAGACCCAGTACTTC,CASSLKGGQKTQYF
TRBJ1-1,TRBV18,TRBD1,.,18,TGTGCCAGCTCACACCCGACAGGGAGTAGTTTCGGTAACACTGAAGCTTTCTTT,CASSHPTGSSFGNTEAFF
TRBJ2-7,TRBV5-1,.,.,14,TGCGCCAGCAGCTTGGCCGGGCAGTTCAACGAGCAGTACTTC,CASSLAGQFNEQYF
TRBJ2-5,TRBV12-3/TRBV12-4,.,.,15,TGTGCCAGCAGCCCCGAGCTCCCGGGGAACAATGAGCAGTACTTC,CASSPELPGNNEQYF
TRBJ1-2,TRBV20-1,.,.,13,TGCAGTGCTAGAGATGGCCCTAACTATGGCTACACCTTC,CSARDGPNYGYTF
TRBJ2-2,TRBV5-8,.,.,13,TGTGCCAGCAGCTTGTCAAACGTCGGGGAGCTGTTTTTT,CASSLSNVGELFF
TRBJ1-2,TRBV11-2,.,few,13,TGTGCCAGCAGGAACACACCTAACTATGGCTACACCTTC,CASRNTPNYGYTF
TRBJ1-4,TRBV7-2,.,few,15,TGTGCCAGCAGCTTACGGGCAGGGTTTGATGAAAAACTGTTTTTT,CASSLRAGFDEKLFF
TRBJ1-2,TRBV7-9,.,few,14,TGTGCCAGCACCGTCAAGGCCGGGGGGCCGGGCTACACCTTC,CASTVKAGGPGYTF
TRBJ2-3,TRBV4-3,.,.,15,TGCGCCAGCAGCCAAGAAAGAAGGGACACAGATACGCAGTATTTT,CASSQERRDTDTQYF
TRBJ2-5,TRBV12-3/TRBV12-4,.,few,13,TGTGCCAGCATGGGGGTGTACCAAGAGACCCAGTACTTC,CASMGVYQETQYF
TRBJ1-4,TRBV5-5,.,many,13,TGTGCCAGCAGTTTAGGTACTAATGAAAAACTGTTTTTT,CASSLGTNEKLFF
TRBJ1-2,TRBV6-5,TRBD1,.,16,TGTGCCAGCAGTTACTCTAGGGACAGCCGGGTTTATGGCTACACCTTC,CASSYSRDSRVYGYTF
TRBJ1-1,TRBV5-6,.,.,14,TGTGCCAGCAGCCGGGAGCGTACAAACACTGAAGCTTTCTTT,CASSRERTNTEAFF
TRBJ2-1,TRBV7-2,.,once,15,TGTGCCAGCAGGGAACAGGGAGACTCCTACAATGAGCAGTTCTTC,CASREQGDSYNEQFF
TRBJ2-7,TRBV27,.,.,15,TGTGCCAGCTCCCCTGACCCAGGGGGGAACTACGAGCAGTACTTC,CASSPDPGGNYEQYF
TRBJ2-3,TRBV6-5,TRBD2,.,16,TGTGCCAGCAGTTATTCGGCGGGGGGAAACACAGATACGCAGTATTTT,CASSYSAGGNTDTQYF
TRBJ1-4,TRBV29-1,.,.,11,TGCAGCGTTGGAGGGGCTGAAAAACTGTTTTTT,CSVGGAEKLFF
TRBJ2-3,TRBV5-4,.,.,14,TGTGCCAGCAGCCCGAGGGGGGGGAGAGATACGCAGTATTTT,CASSPRGGRDTQYF
TRBJ2-1,TRBV29-1,TRBD2,.,11,TGCAGCGTTGCTCCGCGGGAGGAGCAGTTCTTC,CSVAPREEQFF
TRBJ1-5,TRBV30,TRBD1,once,15,TGTACCTGGAGTCCCGGACAGGGGTCGTTTCAGCCCCAGCATTTT,CTWSPGQGSFQPQHF
TRBJ1-1,TRBV7-9,.,.,12,TGTGCCAGCAGCCCCGGTCAGTCTTCGGCTTTCTTT,CASSPGQSSAFF
TRBJ1-5,TRBV12-3/TRBV12-4,.,few,16,TGTGCCAGCAGTTTCGAGTCGGGCCTAAGGAATCAGCCCCAGCATTTT,CASSFESGLRNQPQHF
TRBJ2-7,TRBV7-2,TRBD2,.,15,TGTGCCAGCATCATAGCGGGGGGGCCCTACAATGAGCAGTACTTC,CASIIAGGPYNEQYF
TRBJ2-3,TRBV9,TRBD2,.,14,TGTGCCAGCAGCGTAGTAGGGACTAGCAGGACGCAGTATTTT,CASSVVGTSRTQYF
TRBJ2-1,TRBV19,.,.,14,TGTGCCAGCCGAATGGGACCGACTTACAATGAGCAGTTCTTC,CASRMGPTYNEQFF
TRBJ1-2,TRBV7-9,.,.,14,TGTGCCAGCAGCCCAGCGTCGCGTGGTGATGGCTACACCTTC,CASSPASRGDGYTF
TRBJ2-2,TRBV30,.,.,8,TGTGGGGTCGGGGAGCTGTTTTTT,CGVGELFF
TRBJ2-1,TRBV20-1,TRBD1,.,15,TGCAGTGCTAGAGAGGGCAGGGGGTCCTACAATGAGCAGTTCTTC,CSAREGRGSYNEQFF
TRBJ2-1,TRBV4-3,.,.,13,TGCGCCAGCAGCCATCGCTTGACAGGATCCCAGTTCTTC,CASSHRLTGSQFF
TRBJ2-7,TRBV4-3,TRBD1,.,15,TGCGCCAGCAGCCAAGATCGCAGGGGGCTCTACGAGCAGTACTTC,CASSQDRRGLYEQYF
TRBJ2-7,TRBV6-2/TRBV6-3,TRBD2,many,14,TGTGCCAGCAGCCGGACGACTAGCACCTACGAGCAGTACTTC,CASSRTTSTYEQYF
TRBJ2-1,TRBV3-1,TRBD2,few,15,TGTGCCAGCAGCCAATCTAGCGGGGTCTACAATGAGCAGTTCTTC,CASSQSSGVYNEQFF
TRBJ2-7,TRBV2,TRBD2,.,15,TGTGCCAGCAGTGGACTAGCGGGGCACTACAATGAGCAGTACTTC,CASSGLAGHYNEQYF
TRBJ1-4,TRBV7-2,TRBD1,.,17,TGTGCCAGCAGCCAATACAGGGGGCGAGGGGCTAATGAAAAACTGTTTTTT,CASSQYRGRGANEKLFF
TRBJ2-3,TRBV9,TRBD2,.,15,TGTGCCAGCAGCGAAGTAGCGGGGCGCACAGATACGCAGTATTTT,CASSEVAGRTDTQYF
TRBJ2-7,TRBV25-1,TRBD1,.,13,TGTGCCAGCAAGACAGGGGGCGATACGAAGCAGTACTTC,CASKTGGDTKQYF
TRBJ2-3,TRBV12-3/TRBV12-4,.,.,15,TGTGCCAGCAGTTTCCCCAGAGGGCTCACAGATACGCAGTATTTT,CASSFPRGLTDTQYF
TRBJ1-1,TRBV5-1,.,.,16,TGCGCCAGCAGCTTGGGGGACTTAATAGGTCGCACTGAAGCTTTCTTT,CASSLGDLIGRTEAFF
TRBJ2-1,TRBV4-1,.,.,16,TGCGCCAGCAGCCAAGGCCGCGCTGGGGGGGCTGATGAGCAGTTCTTC,CASSQGRAGGADEQFF
TRBJ1-2,TRBV9,.,.,15,TGTGCCAGCAGCGTAATGGACCAGTCTAACTATGGCTACACCTTC,CASSVMDQSNYGYTF
TRBJ2-3,TRBV4-3,.,.,14,TGCGCCAGCAGCCGGGGGCCTCTCGATGATACGCAGTATTTT,CASSRGPLDDTQYF
TRBJ2-2,TRBV11-3,.,.,14,TGTGCCAGCAGCACCAGGGAGAGGTCCGGGGAGCTGTTTTTT,CASSTRERSGELFF
TRBJ1-5,TRBV5-1,.,few,15,TGCGCCAGCAGCTTACAGCCAGATAGCAATCAGCCCCAGCATTTT,CASSLQPDSNQPQHF
TRBJ1-4,TRBV12-3/TRBV12-4,.,.,14,TGTGCCAGCAGGGGGGACACATTTGGCCGAAAACTGTTTTTT,CASRGDTFGRKLFF
TRBJ2-1,TRBV27,.,.,13,TGTGCCAGCAGTTTATCATGGAATAATGAGCAGTTCTTC,CASSLSWNNEQFF
TRBJ1-6,TRBV27,TRBD1,.,15,TGTGCCAGCAGTTCAGGGGGCGAACAGAATTCACCCCTCCACTTT,CASSSGGEQNSPLHF
TRBJ1-2,TRBV20-1,.,.,13,TGCAGTGCTAGGAGGGGCCTATTAAGTGGCTACACCTTC,CSARRGLLSGYTF
TRBJ2-7,TRBV20-1,.,few,12,TGCAGTGCTAGTTACGGGTATCGCGTGCAGTACTTC,CSASYGYRVQYF
TRBJ2-2,TRBV11-2,.,few,14,TGTGCCAGCAGCTCCCAGGTGGGGACCGGGGAGCTGTTTTTT,CASSSQVGTGELFF
TRBJ2-2,TRBV4-3,.,few,18,TGCGCCAGCAGCCAAGCGATCCTGACTAAGACTGACACCGGGGAGCTGTTTTTT,CASSQAILTKTDTGELFF
TRBJ1-6,TRBV12-3/TRBV12-4,.,.,12,TGTGCCAGCAGTTCAGACAGCTCACCCCTCCACTTT,CASSSDSSPLHF
TRBJ2-7,TRBV28,.,.,13,TGTGCCGGCAACGGCAGGCCCAACTACGAGCGGTACTTC,CAGNGRPNYERYF
TRBJ2-3,TRBV6-5,TRBD2,.,16,TGTGCCAGCAGTTATTCGACTAGCGGGGTTTCAGATACGCAGTATTTT,CASSYSTSGVSDTQYF
TRBJ2-5,TRBV10-3,.,many,14,TGTGCCATCAGTCTGGAGTTGGGCAGTGAGACCCAGTACTTC,CAISLELGSETQYF
TRBJ2-7,TRBV20-1,.,.,13,TGCAGTGCTTCGGGACACCGCTCCTACGAGCAGTACTTC,CSASGHRSYEQYF